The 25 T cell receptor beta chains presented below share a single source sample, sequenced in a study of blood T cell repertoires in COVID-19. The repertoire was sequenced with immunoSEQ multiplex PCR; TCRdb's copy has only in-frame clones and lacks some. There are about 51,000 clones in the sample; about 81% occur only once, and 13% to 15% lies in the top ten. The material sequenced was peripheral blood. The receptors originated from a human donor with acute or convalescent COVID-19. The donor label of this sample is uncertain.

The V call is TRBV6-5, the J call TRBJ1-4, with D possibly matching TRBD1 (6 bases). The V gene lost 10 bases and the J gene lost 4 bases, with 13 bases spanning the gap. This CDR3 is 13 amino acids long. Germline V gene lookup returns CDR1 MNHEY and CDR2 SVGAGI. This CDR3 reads CAIFDRHNEKLFF. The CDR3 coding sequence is TGTGCCATCTTCGACAGGCATAATGAAAAACTGTTTTTT.

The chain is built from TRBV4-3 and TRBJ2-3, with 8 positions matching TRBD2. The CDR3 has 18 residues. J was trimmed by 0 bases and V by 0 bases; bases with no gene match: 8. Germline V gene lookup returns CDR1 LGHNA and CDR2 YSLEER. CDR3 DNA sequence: TGCGCCAGCAGCCAAGAAAGATCAGCTAGCGGGAGCACAGATACGCAGTATTTT. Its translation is CASSQERSASGSTDTQYF.

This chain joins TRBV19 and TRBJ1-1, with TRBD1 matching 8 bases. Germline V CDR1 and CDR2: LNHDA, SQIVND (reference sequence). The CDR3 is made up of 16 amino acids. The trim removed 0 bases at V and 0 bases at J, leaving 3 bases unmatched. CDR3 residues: CASSIDPQGVNTEAFF. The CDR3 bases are TGTGCCAGTAGTATAGATCCACAGGGGGTGAACACTGAAGCTTTCTTT.

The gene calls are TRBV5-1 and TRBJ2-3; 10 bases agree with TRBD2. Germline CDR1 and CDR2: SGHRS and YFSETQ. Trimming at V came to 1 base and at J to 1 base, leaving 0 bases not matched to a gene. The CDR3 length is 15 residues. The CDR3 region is CASSLSGGGTDTQYF. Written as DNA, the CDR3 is TGCGCCAGCAGCTTGAGCGGGGGGGGCACAGATACGCAGTATTTT. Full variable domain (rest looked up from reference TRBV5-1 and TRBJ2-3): KAGVTQTPRYLIKTRGQQVTLSCSPISGHRSVSWYQQTPGQGLQFLFEYFSETQRNKGNFPGRFSGRQFSNSRSEMNVSTLELGDSALYLCASSLSGGGTDTQYFGPGTRLTVL.

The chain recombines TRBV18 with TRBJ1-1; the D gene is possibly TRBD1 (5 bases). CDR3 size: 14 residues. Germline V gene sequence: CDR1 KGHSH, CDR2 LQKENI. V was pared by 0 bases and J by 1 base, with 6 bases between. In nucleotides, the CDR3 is TGTGCCAGCTCACCACCAACAGGGAACACTGAAGCTTTCTTT. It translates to CASSPPTGNTEAFF.

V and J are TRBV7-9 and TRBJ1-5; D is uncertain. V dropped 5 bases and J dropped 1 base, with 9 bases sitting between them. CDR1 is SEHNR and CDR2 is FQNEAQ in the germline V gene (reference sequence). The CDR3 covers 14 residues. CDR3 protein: CASSLGLSNQPQHF. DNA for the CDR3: TGTGCCAGCAGCCTCGGACTGAGCAATCAGCCCCAGCATTTT.

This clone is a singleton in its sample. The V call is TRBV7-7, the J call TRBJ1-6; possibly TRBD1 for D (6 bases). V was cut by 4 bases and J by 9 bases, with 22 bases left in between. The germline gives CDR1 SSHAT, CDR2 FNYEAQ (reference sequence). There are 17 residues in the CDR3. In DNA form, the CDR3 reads TGTGCCAGCAGCTGTCCCGGGGGGGGCGAGGTAGGTTCACCCCTCCACTTT. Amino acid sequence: CASSCPGGGEVGSPLHF.

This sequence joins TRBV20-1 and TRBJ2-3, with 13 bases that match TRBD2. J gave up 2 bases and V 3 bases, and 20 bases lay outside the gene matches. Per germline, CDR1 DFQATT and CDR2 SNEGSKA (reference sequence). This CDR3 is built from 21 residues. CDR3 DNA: TGCAGTGCTAGTAGCGGGGGGGGACTAGCGGGGAACCTCGGCATCACAGATACGCAGTATTTT. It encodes CSASSGGGLAGNLGITDTQYF.

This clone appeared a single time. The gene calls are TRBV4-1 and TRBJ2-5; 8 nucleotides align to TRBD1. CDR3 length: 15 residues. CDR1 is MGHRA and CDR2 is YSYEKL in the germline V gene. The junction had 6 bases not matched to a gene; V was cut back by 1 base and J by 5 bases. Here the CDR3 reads CASSQGTGIRETQYF. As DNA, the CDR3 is TGCGCCAGCAGCCAAGGGACAGGGATTCGGGAGACCCAGTACTTC.

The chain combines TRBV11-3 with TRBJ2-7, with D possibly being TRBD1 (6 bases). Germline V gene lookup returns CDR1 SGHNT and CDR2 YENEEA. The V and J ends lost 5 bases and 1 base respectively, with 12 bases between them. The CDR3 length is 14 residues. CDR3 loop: CASSARTDSYEQYF. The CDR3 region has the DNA TGTGCCAGCAGCGCTCGGACAGATTCCTACGAGCAGTACTTC.

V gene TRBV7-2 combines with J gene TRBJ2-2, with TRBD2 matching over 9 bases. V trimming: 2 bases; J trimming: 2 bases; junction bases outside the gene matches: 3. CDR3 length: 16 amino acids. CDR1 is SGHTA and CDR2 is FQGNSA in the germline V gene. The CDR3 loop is CASSLWTSANTGELFF. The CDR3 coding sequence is TGTGCCAGCAGCTTATGGACTAGCGCCAACACCGGGGAGCTGTTTTTT.

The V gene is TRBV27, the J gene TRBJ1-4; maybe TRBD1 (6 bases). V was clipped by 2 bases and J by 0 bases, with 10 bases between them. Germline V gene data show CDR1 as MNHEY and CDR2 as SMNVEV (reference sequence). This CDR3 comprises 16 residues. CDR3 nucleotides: TGTGCCAGCAGTTTAGGACAGCCAGCAACTAATGAAAAACTGTTTTTT. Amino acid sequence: CASSLGQPATNEKLFF.

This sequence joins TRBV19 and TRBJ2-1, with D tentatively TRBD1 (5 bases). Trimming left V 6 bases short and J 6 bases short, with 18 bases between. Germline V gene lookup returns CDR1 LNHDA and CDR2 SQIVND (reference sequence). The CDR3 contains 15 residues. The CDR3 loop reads CASSPLGATFNEQFF. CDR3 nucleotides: TGTGCCAGTAGCCCTTTAGGGGCGACATTCAATGAGCAGTTCTTC.

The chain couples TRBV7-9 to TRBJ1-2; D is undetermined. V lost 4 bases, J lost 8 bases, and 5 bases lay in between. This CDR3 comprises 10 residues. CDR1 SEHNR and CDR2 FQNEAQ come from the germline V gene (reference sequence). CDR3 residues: CASSSGGYTF. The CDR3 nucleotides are TGTGCCAGCAGCTCCGGGGGCTACACCTTC.

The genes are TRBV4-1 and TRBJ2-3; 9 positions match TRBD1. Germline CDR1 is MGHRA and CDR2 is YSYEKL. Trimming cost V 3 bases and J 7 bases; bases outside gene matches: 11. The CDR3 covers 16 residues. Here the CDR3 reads CASSHQPGQGKNTQYF. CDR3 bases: TGCGCCAGCAGCCACCAACCGGGACAGGGTAAAAATACGCAGTATTTT.

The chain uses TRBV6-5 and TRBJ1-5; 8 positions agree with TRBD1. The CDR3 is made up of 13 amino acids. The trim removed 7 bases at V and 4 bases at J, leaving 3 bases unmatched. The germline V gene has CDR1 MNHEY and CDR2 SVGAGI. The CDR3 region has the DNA TGTGCCAGCAAGAGGACAGGGAATCAGCCCCAGCATTTT. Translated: CASKRTGNQPQHF.

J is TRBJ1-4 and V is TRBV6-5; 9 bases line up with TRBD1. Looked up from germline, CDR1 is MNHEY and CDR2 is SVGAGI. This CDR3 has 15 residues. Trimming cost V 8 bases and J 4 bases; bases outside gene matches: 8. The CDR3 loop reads CASALQGAYNEKLFF. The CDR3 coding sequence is TGTGCCAGCGCTTTACAGGGGGCGTATAATGAAAAACTGTTTTTT.

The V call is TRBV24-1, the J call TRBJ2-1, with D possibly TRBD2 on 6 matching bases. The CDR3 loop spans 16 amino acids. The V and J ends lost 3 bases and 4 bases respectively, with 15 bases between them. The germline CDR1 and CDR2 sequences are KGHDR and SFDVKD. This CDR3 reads CATSDPPSGGYNEQFF. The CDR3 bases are TGTGCCACCAGTGATCCCCCTAGTGGGGGGTACAATGAGCAGTTCTTC.

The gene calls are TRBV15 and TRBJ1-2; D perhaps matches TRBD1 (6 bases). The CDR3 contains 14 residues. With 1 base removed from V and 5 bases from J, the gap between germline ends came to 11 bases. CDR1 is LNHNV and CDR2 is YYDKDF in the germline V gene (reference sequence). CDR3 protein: CATSRGRDKYGYTF. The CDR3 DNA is TGTGCCACCAGCAGAGGAAGGGACAAATATGGCTACACCTTC.

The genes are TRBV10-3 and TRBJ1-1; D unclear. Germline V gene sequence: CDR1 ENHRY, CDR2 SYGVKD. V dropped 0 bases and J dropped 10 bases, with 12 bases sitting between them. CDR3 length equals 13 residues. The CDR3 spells CAISESLPNGAFF. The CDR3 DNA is TGTGCCATCAGTGAGTCCCTCCCTAACGGAGCTTTCTTT.

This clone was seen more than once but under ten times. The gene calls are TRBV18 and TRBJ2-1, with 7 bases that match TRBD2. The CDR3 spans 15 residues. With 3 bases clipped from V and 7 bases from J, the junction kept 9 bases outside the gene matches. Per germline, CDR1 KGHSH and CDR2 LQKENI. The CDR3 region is CASSPTMGLSNEQFF. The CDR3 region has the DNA TGTGCCAGCTCACCGACTATGGGACTATCAAATGAGCAGTTCTTC.

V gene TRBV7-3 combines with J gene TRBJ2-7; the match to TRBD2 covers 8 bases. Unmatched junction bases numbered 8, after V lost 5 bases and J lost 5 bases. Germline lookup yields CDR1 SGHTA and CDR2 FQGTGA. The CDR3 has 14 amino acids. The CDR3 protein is CASSRLPGGDEQYF. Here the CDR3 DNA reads TGTGCCAGCAGCCGCCTCCCGGGGGGGGACGAGCAGTACTTC.

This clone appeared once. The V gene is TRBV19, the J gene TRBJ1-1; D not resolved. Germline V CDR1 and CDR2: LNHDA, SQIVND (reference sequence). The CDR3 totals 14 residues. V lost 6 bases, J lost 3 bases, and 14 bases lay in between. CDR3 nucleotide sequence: TGTGCCAGTAGGGCCGGCCGAGAGGACACTGAAGCTTTCTTT. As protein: CASRAGREDTEAFF. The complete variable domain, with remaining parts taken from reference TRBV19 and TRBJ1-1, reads DGGITQSPKYLFRKEGQNVTLSCEQNLNHDAMYWYRQDPGQGLRLIYYSQIVNDFQKGDIAEGYSVSREKKESFPLTVTSAQKNPTAFYLCASRAGREDTEAFFGQGTRLTVV.

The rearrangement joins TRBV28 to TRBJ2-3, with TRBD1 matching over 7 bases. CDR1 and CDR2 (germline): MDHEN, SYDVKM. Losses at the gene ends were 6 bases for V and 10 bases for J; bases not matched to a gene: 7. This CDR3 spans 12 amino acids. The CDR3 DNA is TGTGCCAGCAGCCCCGGACAGGTAGCGCAGTATTTT. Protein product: CASSPGQVAQYF.

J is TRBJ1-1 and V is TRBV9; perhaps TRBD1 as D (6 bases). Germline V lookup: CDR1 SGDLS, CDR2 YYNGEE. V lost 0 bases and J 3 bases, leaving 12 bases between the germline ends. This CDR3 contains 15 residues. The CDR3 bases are TGTGCCAGCAGCGTAGGGAGCAGGGGAGACACTGAAGCTTTCTTT. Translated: CASSVGSRGDTEAFF. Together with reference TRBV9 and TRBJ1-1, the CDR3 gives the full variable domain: DSGVTQTPKHLITATGQRVTLRCSPRSGDLSVYWYQQSLDQGLQFLIQYYNGEERAKGNILERFSAQQFPDLHSELNLSSLELGDSALYFCASSVGSRGDTEAFFGQGTRLTVV.